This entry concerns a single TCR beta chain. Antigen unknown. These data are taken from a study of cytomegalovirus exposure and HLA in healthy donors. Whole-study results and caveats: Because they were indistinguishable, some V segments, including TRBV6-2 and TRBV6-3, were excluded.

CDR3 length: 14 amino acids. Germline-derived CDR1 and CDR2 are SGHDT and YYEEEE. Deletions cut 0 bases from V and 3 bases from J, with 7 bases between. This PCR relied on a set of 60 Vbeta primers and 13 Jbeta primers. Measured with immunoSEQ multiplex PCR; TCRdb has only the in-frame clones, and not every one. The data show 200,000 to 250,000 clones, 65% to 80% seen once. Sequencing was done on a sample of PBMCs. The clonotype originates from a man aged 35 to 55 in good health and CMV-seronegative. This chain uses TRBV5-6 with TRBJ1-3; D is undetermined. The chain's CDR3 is CASSLGDNGNTIYF. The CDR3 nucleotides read TGTGCCAGCAGCTTGGGCGACAATGGAAACACCATATATTTT.